These 30 T cell receptor beta chains came from one sample sequenced in a study of cytomegalovirus exposure and HLA in healthy donors. PCR used 60 Vbeta primers and 13 Jbeta primers. Using immunoSEQ multiplex PCR, the repertoire was profiled, and TCRdb retains in-frame clones only, with some absent. In the table there are some 180,000 clones, approximately 85% of which are singletons. Material for sequencing was PBMCs. The receptors originated from a woman aged 45-65 years in good health and CMV-seronegative.

The rearrangement links TRBV9 to TRBJ2-5; D is unclear. Germline CDR1 and CDR2: SGDLS and YYNGEE. The CDR3 is 14 residues long. With 0 bases removed from V and 3 bases from J, the gap between germline ends came to 9 bases. CDR3 region: CASSVGAHEETQYF. Here the CDR3 DNA reads TGTGCCAGCAGCGTAGGCGCCCACGAAGAGACCCAGTACTTC.

V and J are TRBV19 and TRBJ2-1; D is perhaps TRBD2 (6 bases). Germline assignment: CDR1 LNHDA and CDR2 SQIVND (reference sequence). The V gene lost 5 bases and the J gene lost 0 bases, with 14 bases spanning the gap. The CDR3 spans 16 residues. CDR3 nucleotide sequence: TGTGCCAGTAGTGCCACTAGCAGGAGCTCCTACAATGAGCAGTTCTTC. It specifies CASSATSRSSYNEQFF.

This chain links TRBV7-9 with TRBJ1-5, with 9 positions matching TRBD1. With 3 bases clipped from V and 2 bases from J, the junction kept 8 bases outside the gene matches. This CDR3 is 17 amino acids long. Looked up from germline, CDR1 is SEHNR and CDR2 is FQNEAQ (reference sequence). As DNA, the CDR3 is TGTGCCAGCAGCTTCGGACAGGGGTCTGGGGGCAATCAGCCCCAGCATTTT. It is translated as CASSFGQGSGGNQPQHF.

V is TRBV5-4 and J is TRBJ2-5, with 8 bases fitting TRBD1. The end of the DNA aligns better with TRBJ2-7, so the J call may be wrong. This CDR3 region has 15 residues. Germline V gene lookup returns CDR1 SGHNT and CDR2 YYREEE (reference sequence). CDR3 residues: CASSLGTGISYEQYF. Written as DNA, the CDR3 is TGTGCCAGCAGCTTGGGGACAGGGATAAGCTACGAGCAGTACTTC.

The chain combines TRBV18 with TRBJ1-3, with a weak D call TRBD1 (5 bases). Germline V gives CDR1 KGHSH, CDR2 LQKENI. V lost 1 base and J lost 0, with 13 bases in between. The CDR3 consists of 17 residues. The CDR3 region is CASSPLVGQTSGNTIYF. The CDR3 coding sequence is TGTGCCAGCTCACCACTGGTGGGGCAGACCTCTGGAAACACCATATATTTT.

The chain employs TRBV7-2 and TRBJ1-1; D may be TRBD1 (6 bases). Germline V gives CDR1 SGHTA, CDR2 FQGNSA. The V and J ends lost 1 base and 2 bases respectively, with 14 bases between them. The CDR3 is 16 residues long. The CDR3 region is CASSLVGVGANTEAFF. As DNA, the CDR3 is TGTGCCAGCAGCTTAGTGGGTGTGGGGGCCAACACTGAAGCTTTCTTT.

The chain joins TRBV19 to TRBJ2-7, with a possible D match to TRBD1 (6 bases). CDR1 is LNHDA, CDR2 SQIVND, per germline (reference sequence). This CDR3 contains 14 residues. Trimming stripped 2 bases from V and 3 bases from J, with 11 bases between. DNA for the CDR3: TGTGCCAGTAGTATATCAGGGGTGGGCTACGAGCAGTACTTC. Translating gives CASSISGVGYEQYF.

DNA for the CDR3: TGCGCCAACTTTGTAACAGGGGAGGCCGATGAGCAGTTCTTC. Translated: CANFVTGEADEQFF. The chain recombines TRBV10-1 with TRBJ2-1; D may be TRBD1 (7 bases). This CDR3 spans 14 amino acids. V lost 10 bases to trimming and J lost 8 bases, with 21 bases between them. The germline gives CDR1 WNHNN, CDR2 SYGVQD (reference sequence).

V gene TRBV19 combines with J gene TRBJ2-7, with 10 bases that match TRBD1. With V trimmed by 4 bases and J by 4 bases, 7 bases remained unmatched. The CDR3 covers 15 residues. Germline CDR1 LNHDA, CDR2 SQIVND (reference sequence). In nucleotides, the CDR3 is TGTGCCAGTAGTACAGCGACAGGGGGCCCATACGAGCAGTACTTC. It encodes CASSTATGGPYEQYF.

The genes are TRBV18 and TRBJ1-5; tentatively, D is TRBD1 (5 bases). From germline, CDR1 is KGHSH and CDR2 LQKENI. The CDR3 consists of 16 residues. Trimming shortened V by 2 bases and J by 2 bases, and 13 bases separated the two germline ends. This CDR3 is CASSPAGVNGNQPQHF. CDR3 DNA sequence: TGTGCCAGCTCACCAGCGGGGGTGAATGGCAATCAGCCCCAGCATTTT.

This chain links TRBV10-3 with TRBJ1-5, with 7 bases that match TRBD1. Germline lookup yields CDR1 ENHRY and CDR2 SYGVKD. J gave up 4 bases and V 3 bases, and 6 bases lay outside the gene matches. This CDR3 has 15 residues. The CDR3 DNA sequence: TGTGCCATCAGTGATACAGGGGTAAGGAATCAGCCCCAGCATTTT. Translating gives CAISDTGVRNQPQHF.

The V gene is TRBV7-2, the J gene TRBJ2-7, with D perhaps TRBD2 (5 bases). There are 13 residues in the CDR3. Trimming took off 3 bases at V and 0 bases at J, with 6 bases between the two ends. The germline gives CDR1 SGHTA, CDR2 FQGNSA. CDR3 coding DNA: TGTGCCAGCAGCTTCGGAGGCTCCTACGAGCAGTACTTC. Translating it yields CASSFGGSYEQYF.

DNA of the CDR3: TGTGCCAGCAGCTTAATCTCCTACGAGCAGTACTTC. Its translation: CASSLISYEQYF. The chain couples TRBV13 to TRBJ2-5; D is uncertain. Gene TRBJ2-7 matches the end of the DNA better, so the J call may be wrong. The CDR3 contains 12 residues. Per the germline V gene, CDR1 is PRHDT and CDR2 is FYEKMQ (reference sequence).

The V gene is TRBV6-1, the J gene TRBJ2-1, with 10 bases fitting TRBD2. Germline values: CDR1 MNHNS, CDR2 SASEGT. The length of the CDR3 is 15 residues. The trim removed 7 bases at V and 8 bases at J, leaving 11 bases unmatched. The CDR3 loop is CASTGPGLAPHEQFF. The CDR3 coding sequence is TGTGCCAGCACCGGACCGGGACTAGCGCCCCATGAGCAGTTCTTC.

This sequence joins TRBV11-1 and TRBJ2-3, with D perhaps TRBD2 (5 bases). Germline V gene data show CDR1 as SGHAT and CDR2 as FQDESV (reference sequence). V was shortened by 1 base and J by 8 bases, with 13 bases between the two germline ends. This CDR3 has 14 residues. This CDR3 is CASSLEPTGGTQYF. In DNA, the CDR3 is TGTGCCAGCAGCTTAGAACCTACCGGAGGTACGCAGTATTTT.

The chain recombines TRBV6-1 with TRBJ2-1; D unresolved. Germline CDR1 is MNHNS and CDR2 is SASEGT. With 6 bases removed from V and 6 bases from J, the gap between germline ends came to 12 bases. The CDR3 extends over 13 amino acids. Here the CDR3 reads CASRLDWLNEQFF. Here the CDR3 DNA reads TGTGCCAGCAGATTAGACTGGCTCAATGAGCAGTTCTTC.

The chain joins TRBV7-3 to TRBJ1-1; 8 bases are a match to TRBD1. Germline values: CDR1 SGHTA, CDR2 FQGTGA. V lost 3 bases and J lost 1; bases outside the gene matches: 4. The length of the CDR3 is 15 residues. CDR3 DNA sequence: TGTGCCAGCAGCTTTTTAGACAGGGGGAACACTGAAGCTTTCTTT. The encoded protein is CASSFLDRGNTEAFF.

J is TRBJ2-7 and V is TRBV6-1, with a weak D call TRBD2 (5 bases). This CDR3 region has 12 residues. Per the germline V gene, CDR1 is MNHNS and CDR2 is SASEGT. The V gene lost 8 bases and the J gene lost 3 bases, with 11 bases spanning the gap. CDR3 coding DNA: TGTGCCAGCGACCGGGATCGCTACGAGCAGTACTTC. Protein product: CASDRDRYEQYF.

V is TRBV27 and J is TRBJ2-5; the D is unclear. Germline-derived CDR1 and CDR2 are MNHEY and SMNVEV (reference sequence). The CDR3 sequence is 11 residues long. V was cut by 5 bases and J by 2 bases, with 3 bases left in between. The CDR3, as DNA: TGTGCCAGCAGTCAACAAGAGACCCAGTACTTC. It yields the protein CASSQQETQYF.

The chain carries TRBV5-4 and TRBJ1-1; maybe TRBD1 (6 bases). CDR1 SGHNT and CDR2 YYREEE come from the germline V gene (reference sequence). The CDR3 extends over 15 amino acids. Trimming stripped 6 bases from V and 0 bases from J, with 15 bases between. CDR3: CASTPGGALNTEAFF. DNA of the CDR3: TGTGCCAGCACCCCGGGGGGGGCCCTGAACACTGAAGCTTTCTTT.

The chain combines TRBV6-1 with TRBJ1-1; unclear D gene. The V end was cut by 7 bases, the J end by 0 bases, with 9 bases between. The CDR3 runs 13 residues. Germline V lookup: CDR1 MNHNS, CDR2 SASEGT. CDR3 sequence reads: CASTLTMNTEAFF. The DNA of the CDR3 is TGTGCCAGCACCCTCACTATGAACACTGAAGCTTTCTTT.

The chain recombines TRBV27 with TRBJ1-5; 9 positions match TRBD1. This CDR3 is built from 17 residues. The V segment lost 5 bases and the J segment 1 base; nucleotides outside the gene matches: 9. The germline gives CDR1 MNHEY, CDR2 SMNVEV (reference sequence). The CDR3 sequence: CASSEGQGMISNQPQHF. DNA of the CDR3: TGTGCCAGCAGTGAGGGACAGGGAATGATAAGCAATCAGCCCCAGCATTTT.

The V gene is TRBV5-5, the J gene TRBJ1-3, with D perhaps matching TRBD1 (5 bases). The germline V gene encodes CDR1 SGHKS and CDR2 YYEKEE (reference sequence). This CDR3 comprises 16 residues. Trimming took 0 bases from V and 0 from J, leaving 10 bases between them. CDR3 region: CASSLGWGSSGNTIYF. CDR3 DNA sequence: TGTGCCAGCAGCTTGGGTTGGGGCTCCTCTGGAAACACCATATATTTT.

The chain recombines TRBV5-1 with TRBJ2-3, with 12 bases that match TRBD2. Trimming cost V 4 bases and J 0 bases; bases outside gene matches: 12. Germline CDR1 SGHRS, CDR2 YFSETQ. CDR3 length equals 19 residues. CDR3 nucleotide sequence: TGCGCCAGCAGCATCCTCCCCCCGACTAGCGGGGGAAGCACAGATACGCAGTATTTT. Its translation: CASSILPPTSGGSTDTQYF.

In this sample, this clone turned up a few times. The V call is TRBV2, the J call TRBJ1-1; D may be TRBD1 (6 bases). The CDR3 length is 16 residues. Germline assignment: CDR1 SNHLY and CDR2 FYNNEI. V was clipped by 6 bases and J by 3 bases, with 20 bases between them. The CDR3 DNA sequence: TGTGCCAGCAGGCTTGCCGGGGGGGCTACGGACACTGAAGCTTTCTTT. Protein sequence: CASRLAGGATDTEAFF.

As regards this clone: Distinct nucleotide sequences in the sample also encode this CDR3. The gene calls are TRBV15 and TRBJ1-2; 7 nucleotides line up with TRBD1. Per the germline V gene, CDR1 is LNHNV and CDR2 is YYDKDF (reference sequence). The CDR3 contains 14 residues. Unmatched junction bases numbered 6, after V lost 0 bases and J lost 8 bases. CDR3 residues: CATSRDRTGGGYTF. The CDR3 nucleotides read TGTGCCACCAGCAGAGATCGGACAGGAGGAGGCTACACCTTC.

This clone was observed a handful of times. Here the CDR3 reads CASSSGTGLEQYF. The CDR3 DNA reads as TGTGCCAGCAGCTCCGGGACAGGGCTCGAGCAGTACTTC. The V gene is TRBV6-5, the J gene TRBJ2-7, with 9 bases lining up with TRBD1. This CDR3 spans 13 amino acids. V was pared by 6 bases and J by 6 bases, with 6 bases of the junction left unmatched. CDR1 and CDR2 from the germline V gene are MNHEY and SVGAGI.

The chain employs TRBV11-2 and TRBJ2-5; D is ambiguous. Germline V gene data show CDR1 as SGHAT and CDR2 as FQNNGV. V was cut by 1 base and J by 1 base, with 10 bases left in between. The CDR3 length is 15 residues. The CDR3 DNA reads TGTGCCAGCAGCTTAGTGGTCGGAGCCCAAGAGACCCAGTACTTC. Its protein product is CASSLVVGAQETQYF.

The table lists this clone with a count of one. V usage is TRBV19 and J usage is TRBJ2-7, with D possibly being TRBD2 (6 bases). The CDR3 spans 14 residues. Between the trimmed V and J ends, which lost 7 bases and 7 bases, there was a span of 20 bases. Looked up from germline, CDR1 is LNHDA and CDR2 is SQIVND (reference sequence). In DNA form, the CDR3 reads TGTGCCAGTAAATGGGACTCCTCGGGTGGAGAGCAGTACTTC. Amino acid sequence: CASKWDSSGGEQYF.

The chain has TRBV7-9 and TRBJ2-1; 8 bases match TRBD1. Losses at the gene ends were 1 base for V and 2 bases for J; bases not matched to a gene: 4. CDR3 length: 16 amino acids. Germline loops: CDR1 SEHNR, CDR2 FQNEAQ (reference sequence). The CDR3 region has the DNA TGTGCCAGCAGCTTAGGAGACAGGGGAGCCTACAATGAGCAGTTCTTC. Protein: CASSLGDRGAYNEQFF.